This TCR beta chain was captured by sequencing in a study of Graves' ophthalmopathy and Graves' hyperthyroidism (dated by TCRdb to the late 2010s). With respect to the entire study: Peripheral blood was collected at initial diagnosis, before any treatment. Following sampling, methimazole starting at 30 mg daily was administered to hyperthyroidism patients, and high-dose intravenous methylprednisolone was administered to ophthalmopathy patients. In total, 135 blood samples were TCR-sequenced: some 40 ophthalmopathy, 75 hyperthyroidism and about 17 hyperthyroidism-to-ophthalmopathy patients. The independent validation cohort included approximately 19 hyperthyroidism patients plus 17 patients who later progressed from hyperthyroidism to ophthalmopathy. In six or seven hyperthyroidism patients, the T-cell repertoires found in thyroid tissue were compared with those found in blood. The approximately 90 discovery patients were randomly split 7:3 into training and test sets. A discovery set of 95 to 100 patients (under 45 ophthalmopathy, just over 55 stable hyperthyroidism) was enrolled to explore V-J signatures distinguishing ophthalmopathy from hyperthyroidism. The study used TCR beta repertoire signatures to distinguish Graves' ophthalmopathy from Graves' hyperthyroidism and to predict progression to ophthalmopathy.

Ophthalmopathy patients had moderately to severely active disease, Clinical Activity Score of at least 3, NOSPECS grade of at least 4, and disease duration under 3 months. Patients with other autoimmune diseases, uncontrolled infections, pregnancy or lactation were excluded from the study. Diagnosis relied on clinical symptoms, serum thyroxine, TRAb, thyroid ultrasound and orbital computed tomography. Using Ficoll-Paque density gradient centrifugation, PBMCs were isolated from 10 ml of fresh peripheral blood. Total RNA was extracted using Trizol reagent, and RNA quality was checked on an Agilent 2100 Bioanalyzer. This clonotype was found many times. Its antigen specificity is not known. No base qualities exist here, and no much larger clone lies one base off it. For repertoire sequencing, TCR beta CDR3 regions were amplified from RNA transcripts. HTBI primers and the Qiagen OneStep RT-PCR kit were used in a first-round RT-PCR, which was followed by a second-round multiplex PCR, size selection and purification. Sequencing of the libraries was carried out on an Illumina HiSeq2000 in paired-end mode with 100 bp reads. Per the source publication's procedure: SOAPnuke was used to process the reads, removing any read that contained adapters or uncalled bases, had a mean Phred below 15, or lacked an exact match to the constant primer or identifier. COPE v1.2.5 was used to merge the high-quality paired reads. Each unique nucleotide sequence was treated as a clonotype, and MiTCR v1.1 was used to align the clonotypes to the IMGT TRB V, D and J references. Analysis was restricted to V-J combinations with a frequency above 0.0001, which covered just over 98% of repertoires. For each V-J combination, a TCR clonal expansion and chaos score was defined as F50 clonal expansion divided by the chaos observed in the TCRdist matrix. Welch's t-statistics and random forest were used to narrow the features down to 10 to 15 V-J combinations, which were then fed into a naive Bayes classifier. The similarity between thyroid and blood repertoires was quantified using the Morisita-Horn index. Through fastp at Q25 and MiXCR, TCRdb rebuilt clones from the public reads, retaining in-frame beta chains. A single entry per CDR3 protein holds the most common genes and DNA from its merged rows. The V and J calls were not made by the authors but by TCRdb's processing. Across this sample there are roughly 500,000 distinct CDR3 sequences, with around 14% seen only once. The top ten clonotypes cover roughly 10% of the sample.

The paper as a whole reports these results and caveats: The 13-signature model separated ophthalmopathy from stable hyperthyroidism with approximately 90% sensitivity and around 84% specificity in cross-validation, and 80%/75% in the test set. Most expanded thyroid clonotypes with a frequency above 0.001 also appeared in blood, which suggests that blood repertoires may reflect the immune response in the thyroid. In validation, the model predicted ophthalmopathy progression with about 70% sensitivity and 72% to 80% specificity; some 13 predicted patients were CT-confirmed with GO in a median of 6.5 months. Sample size was not statistically predetermined, and group allocation was not concealed from the investigators.

The sequenced sample consisted of blood. The TCR sequence derives from a woman in her twenties or thirties with Graves' ophthalmopathy. Donor details come from another sample of the same person, matched by shared clones.

The DNA reads as follows: TGTGCCAGCAGTCGCCCCTGGTTGGGGGTATATGGGGGCAATCAGCCCCAGCATTTT. Translated, this gives CASSRPWLGVYGGNQPQHF. The chain was built from TRBV28 and TRBJ1-5; the best D guess is TRBD1, with 5 bases matching. The CDR3 starts with the cysteine, ends with the phenylalanine, and has 19 residues. Here the CDR3 DNA is all that survives: 57 bases in frame from base 1. V and J lose 5 bases and 2 bases, and a span of 25 bases separates them. CDR1 is given as MDHEN and CDR2 as SYDVKM, both from the germline V gene. The reference TRBV28 and TRBJ1-5 proteins fill in what lies around the CDR3, so the full variable domain reads DVKVTQSSRYLVKRTGEKVFLECVQDMDHENMFWYRQDPGLGLRLIYFSYDVKMKEKGDIPEGYSVSREKKERFSLILESASTNQTSMYLCASSRPWLGVYGGNQPQHFGDGTRLSIL.